This entry lists 8 T cell receptor beta chains sequenced from one sample in a study of cytomegalovirus exposure and HLA in healthy donors. The PCR made use of 60 Vbeta and 13 Jbeta primers. Produced via immunoSEQ multiplex PCR; TCRdb's table is partial and in-frame only. The data contain approximately 140,000 clones, under 85% of them singletons. The specimen was PBMCs. The receptors stem from a woman in her 40s in good health and CMV-seropositive.

This clone showed up just a few times. This sequence joins TRBV19 and TRBJ2-6; the match to TRBD1 covers 7 bases. Germline V gives CDR1 LNHDA, CDR2 SQIVND (reference sequence). The CDR3 contains 16 residues. V trimming: 9 bases; J trimming: 0 bases; junction bases outside the gene matches: 8. CDR3 in DNA: TGTGCCAGCCTTTCAGGGGGTGCCTCTGGGGCCAACGTCCTGACTTTC. It codes for CASLSGGASGANVLTF.

V gene TRBV6-6 combines with J gene TRBJ1-3; perhaps TRBD1 as D (6 bases). The germline V gene has CDR1 MNHNY and CDR2 SVGAGI (reference sequence). Trimming left V 7 bases short and J 2 bases short, with 15 bases between. The CDR3 has 15 amino acids. Written as DNA, the CDR3 is TGTGCCAGCATCTTATCAGGGGAAGCTGGAAACACCATATATTTT. It translates to CASILSGEAGNTIYF.

The rearrangement uses TRBV4-2 and TRBJ1-2; 7 bases agree with TRBD1. The V and J ends lost 5 bases and 0 bases, in that order; junction bases with no gene match: 3. The CDR3 length is 14 residues. The germline V gene has CDR1 LGHNA and CDR2 YNFKEQ. Here the CDR3 reads CASSGTGANYGYTF. The CDR3 DNA reads as TGTGCCAGCAGCGGTACAGGGGCTAACTATGGCTACACCTTC.

CDR3 DNA: TGCGCCAGCAGCTACACTGGGACAGGGGAGGAAAAACTGTTTTTT. Translation gives CASSYTGTGEEKLFF. This chain joins TRBV5-1 and TRBJ1-4; 10 bases agree with TRBD1. Germline loops: CDR1 SGHRS, CDR2 YFSETQ. CDR3 size: 15 residues. V was clipped by 3 bases and J by 8 bases; unmatched bases: 7.

The chain employs TRBV2 and TRBJ2-2; 11 bases fit TRBD2. J lost 1 base, V lost 7 bases, and 5 bases had no gene match. The CDR3 has 16 amino acids. Looked up from germline, CDR1 is SNHLY and CDR2 is FYNNEI. CDR3 sequence: CASTLAGDLNTGELFF. CDR3 coding DNA: TGTGCCAGCACACTAGCGGGGGACTTGAACACCGGGGAGCTGTTTTTT.

The chain is built from TRBV6-1 and TRBJ1-2, with D possibly TRBD1 on 5 matching bases. This CDR3 region has 14 residues. CDR1 is MNHNS, CDR2 SASEGT, per germline. V was pared by 1 base and J by 6 bases, with 12 bases between. CDR3 in amino acids: CASSEGGASDGYTF. CDR3 coding DNA: TGTGCCAGCAGTGAAGGTGGGGCCTCGGATGGCTACACCTTC.

The sample holds a few counts of this clone. The rearrangement links TRBV7-6 to TRBJ2-7; TRBD1 agrees at 9 bases. Germline V gene sequence: CDR1 SGHVS, CDR2 FNYEAQ. The CDR3 has 13 residues. With V trimmed by 1 base and J by 5 bases, 0 bases remained unmatched. DNA of the CDR3: TGTGCCAGCAGCTTAGGGACAGGGGACGAGCAGTACTTC. This encodes CASSLGTGDEQYF.

J is TRBJ1-1 and V is TRBV2; D unclear. Per the germline V gene, CDR1 is SNHLY and CDR2 is FYNNEI. Deletions cut 4 bases from V and 6 bases from J, with 15 bases between. The CDR3 consists of 14 residues. CDR3 DNA: TGTGCCAGCAGTGCGGAGGTTATCAACCCTGAAGCTTTCTTT. Translation gives CASSAEVINPEAFF.